This TCR beta chain was sequenced in a study of T cells in Graves' hyperthyroidism and ophthalmopathy. It was RNA transcripts that yielded the amplified TCR beta CDR3 regions. The HTBI primer set was used in a first-round RT-PCR of the TCR CDR3. TCRdb analysed the multiplex PCR reads with MiXCR anew, one entry per CDR3 protein. Here the sample spans approximately 510,000 distinct CDR3 sequences, less than 25% being singletons. This clonotype was observed a few times. Antigen unknown. Study results and caveats: A 13 V-J model separated ophthalmopathy from stable hyperthyroidism.

V was shortened by 3 bases and J by 2 bases, with 13 bases between the two germline ends. Per the germline V gene, CDR1 is PRHDT and CDR2 is FYEKMQ (reference sequence). This CDR3 has 15 residues. The specimen sequenced was blood. The chain employs TRBV13 and TRBJ1-1; TRBD1 might be the D (6 bases). The sequence was collected from a man aged 18 to 35 with Graves' hyperthyroidism. The CDR3 DNA reads TGTGCCAGCAGCTTCTCGGCAGGGGTAAACACTGAAGCTTTCTTT. As protein: CASSFSAGVNTEAFF.